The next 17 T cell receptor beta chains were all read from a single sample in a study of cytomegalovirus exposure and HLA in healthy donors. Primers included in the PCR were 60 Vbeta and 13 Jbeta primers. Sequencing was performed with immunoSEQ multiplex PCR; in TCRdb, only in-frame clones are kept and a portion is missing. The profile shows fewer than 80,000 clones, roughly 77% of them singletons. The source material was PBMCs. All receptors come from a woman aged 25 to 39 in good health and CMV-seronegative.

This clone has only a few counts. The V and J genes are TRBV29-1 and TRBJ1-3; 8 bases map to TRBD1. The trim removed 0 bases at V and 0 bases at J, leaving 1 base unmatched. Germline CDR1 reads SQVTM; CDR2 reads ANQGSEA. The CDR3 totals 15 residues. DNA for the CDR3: TGCAGCGTTGAAGACGGGACAGGCTCTGGAAACACCATATATTTT. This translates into CSVEDGTGSGNTIYF.

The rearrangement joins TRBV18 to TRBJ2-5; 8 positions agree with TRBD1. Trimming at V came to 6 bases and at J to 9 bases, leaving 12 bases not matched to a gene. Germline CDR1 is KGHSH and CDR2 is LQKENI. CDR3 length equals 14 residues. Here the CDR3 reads CASSPGQAAMSQYF. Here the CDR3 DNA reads TGTGCCAGCTCCCCGGGACAGGCCGCGATGTCCCAGTACTTC. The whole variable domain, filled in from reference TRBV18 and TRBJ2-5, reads NAGVMQNPRHLVRRRGQEARLRCSPMKGHSHVYWYRQLPEEGLKFMVYLQKENIIDESGMPKERFSAEFPKEGPSILRIQQVVRGDSAAYFCASSPGQAAMSQYFGPGTRLLVL.

The chain's CDR3 is CASSLGLAGGPSTDTQYF. CDR3 bases: TGCGCCAGCAGCTTGGGACTAGCGGGAGGACCCAGCACAGATACGCAGTATTTT. The chain recombines TRBV5-1 with TRBJ2-3; 13 bases are a match to TRBD2. J gave up 0 bases and V 0 bases, and 4 bases lay outside the gene matches. The CDR3 has 18 amino acids. Looked up from germline, CDR1 is SGHRS and CDR2 is YFSETQ.

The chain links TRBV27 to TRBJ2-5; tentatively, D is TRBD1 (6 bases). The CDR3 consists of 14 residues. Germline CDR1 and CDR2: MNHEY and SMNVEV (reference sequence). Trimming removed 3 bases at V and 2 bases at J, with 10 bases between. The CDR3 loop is CASSFLGQQETQYF. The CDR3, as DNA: TGTGCCAGCAGTTTCCTCGGACAGCAAGAGACCCAGTACTTC.

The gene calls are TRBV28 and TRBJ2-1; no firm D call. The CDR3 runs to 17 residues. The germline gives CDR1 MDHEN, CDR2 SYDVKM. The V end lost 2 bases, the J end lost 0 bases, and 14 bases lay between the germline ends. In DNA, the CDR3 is TGTGCCAGCAGTTTACCTCACGCTTCGAGCTCCTACAATGAGCAGTTCTTC. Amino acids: CASSLPHASSSYNEQFF.

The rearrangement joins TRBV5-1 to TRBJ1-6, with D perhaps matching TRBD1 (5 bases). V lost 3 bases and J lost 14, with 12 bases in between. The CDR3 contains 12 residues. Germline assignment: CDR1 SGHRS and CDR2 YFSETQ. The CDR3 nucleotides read TGCGCCAGCAGCTCGACCGGAGGGGCCCTCCACTTT. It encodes CASSSTGGALHF.

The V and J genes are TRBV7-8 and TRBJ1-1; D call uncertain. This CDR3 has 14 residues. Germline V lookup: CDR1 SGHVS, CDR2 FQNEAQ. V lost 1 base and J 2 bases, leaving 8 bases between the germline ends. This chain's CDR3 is CASSLGNSNTEAFF. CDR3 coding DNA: TGTGCCAGCAGCTTAGGTAACAGTAACACTGAAGCTTTCTTT.

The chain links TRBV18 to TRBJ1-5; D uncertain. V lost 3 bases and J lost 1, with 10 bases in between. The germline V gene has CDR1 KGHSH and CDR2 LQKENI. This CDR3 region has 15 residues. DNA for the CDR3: TGTGCCAGCTCACCTGCACTAAACAGCAATCAGCCCCAGCATTTT. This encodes CASSPALNSNQPQHF.

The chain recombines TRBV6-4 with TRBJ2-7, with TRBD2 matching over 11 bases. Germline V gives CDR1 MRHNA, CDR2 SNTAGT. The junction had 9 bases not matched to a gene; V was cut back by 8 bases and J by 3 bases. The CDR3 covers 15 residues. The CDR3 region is CASPRRLAGGYEQYV. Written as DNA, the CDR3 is TGTGCCAGCCCTCGCAGGCTAGCGGGAGGCTACGAGCAGTACGTC.

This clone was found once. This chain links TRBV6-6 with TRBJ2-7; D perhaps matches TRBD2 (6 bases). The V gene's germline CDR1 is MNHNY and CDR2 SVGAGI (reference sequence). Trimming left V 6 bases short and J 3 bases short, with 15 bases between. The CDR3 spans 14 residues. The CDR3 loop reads CASRRTGLIYEQYF. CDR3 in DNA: TGTGCCAGCAGACGGACGGGACTCATCTACGAGCAGTACTTC.

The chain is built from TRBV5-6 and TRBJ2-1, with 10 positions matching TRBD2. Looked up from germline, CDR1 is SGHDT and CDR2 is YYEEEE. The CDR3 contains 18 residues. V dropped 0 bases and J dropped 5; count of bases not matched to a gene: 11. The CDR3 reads CASSLVGSGRISDNEQFF. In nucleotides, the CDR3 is TGTGCCAGCAGCTTGGTAGGTAGCGGGAGGATTTCGGACAATGAGCAGTTCTTC.

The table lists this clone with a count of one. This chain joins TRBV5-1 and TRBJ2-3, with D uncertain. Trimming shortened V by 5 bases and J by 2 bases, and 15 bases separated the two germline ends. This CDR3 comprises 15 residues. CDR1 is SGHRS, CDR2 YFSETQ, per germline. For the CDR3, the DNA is TGCGCCAGCAGTCCGTTGTCGGCGGTCACAGATACGCAGTATTTT. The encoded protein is CASSPLSAVTDTQYF.

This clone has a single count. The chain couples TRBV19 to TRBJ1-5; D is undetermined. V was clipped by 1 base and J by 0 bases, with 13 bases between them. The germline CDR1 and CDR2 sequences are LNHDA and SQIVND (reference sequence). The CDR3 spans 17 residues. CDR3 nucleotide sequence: TGTGCCAGTAGTATAGGGCCGGGAGTAAATAGCAATCAGCCCCAGCATTTT. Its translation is CASSIGPGVNSNQPQHF.

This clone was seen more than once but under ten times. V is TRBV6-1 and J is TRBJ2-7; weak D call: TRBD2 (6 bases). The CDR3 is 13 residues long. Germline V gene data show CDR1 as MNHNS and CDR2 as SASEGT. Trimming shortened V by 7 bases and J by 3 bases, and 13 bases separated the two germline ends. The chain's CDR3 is CASTIGGDYEQYV. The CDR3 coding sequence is TGTGCCAGCACCATAGGAGGGGACTACGAGCAGTACGTC.

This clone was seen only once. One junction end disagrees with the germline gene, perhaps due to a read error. CDR3 coding DNA: TGTGCTAGCAGCCCCGACAGATATAGGGGGACCCAGTACTTC. Its translation is CASSPDRYRGTQYF. V and J are TRBV7-7 and TRBJ2-5, with D possibly being TRBD1 (5 bases). Germline CDR1 reads SSHAT; CDR2 reads FNYEAQ (reference sequence). CDR3 length equals 14 residues. The whole variable domain, remainder taken from reference TRBV7-7 and TRBJ2-5, is GAGVSQSPRYKVTKRGQDVTLRCDPISSHATLYWYQQALGQGPEFLTYFNYEAQPDKSGLPSDRFSAERPEGSISTLTIQRTEQRDSAMYRCASSPDRYRGTQYFGPGTRLLVL.

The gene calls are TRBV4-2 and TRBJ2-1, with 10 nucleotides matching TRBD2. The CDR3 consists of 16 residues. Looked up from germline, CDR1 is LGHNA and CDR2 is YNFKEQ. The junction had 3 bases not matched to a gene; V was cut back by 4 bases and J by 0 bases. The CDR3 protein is CASSPRTSGSYNEQFF. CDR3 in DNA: TGTGCCAGCAGCCCCAGGACTAGCGGCTCCTACAATGAGCAGTTCTTC.

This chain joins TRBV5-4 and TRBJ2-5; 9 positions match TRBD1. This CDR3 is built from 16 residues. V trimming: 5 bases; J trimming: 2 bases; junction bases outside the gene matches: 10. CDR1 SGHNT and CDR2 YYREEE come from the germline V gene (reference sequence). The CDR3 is CASSYGQGTAQETQYF. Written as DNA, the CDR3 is TGTGCCAGCAGTTACGGACAGGGGACCGCACAAGAGACCCAGTACTTC. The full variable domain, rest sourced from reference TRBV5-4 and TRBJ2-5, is ETGVTQSPTHLIKTRGQQVTLRCSSQSGHNTVSWYQQALGQGPQFIFQYYREEENGRGNFPPRFSGLQFPNYSSELNVNALELDDSALYLCASSYGQGTAQETQYFGPGTRLLVL.